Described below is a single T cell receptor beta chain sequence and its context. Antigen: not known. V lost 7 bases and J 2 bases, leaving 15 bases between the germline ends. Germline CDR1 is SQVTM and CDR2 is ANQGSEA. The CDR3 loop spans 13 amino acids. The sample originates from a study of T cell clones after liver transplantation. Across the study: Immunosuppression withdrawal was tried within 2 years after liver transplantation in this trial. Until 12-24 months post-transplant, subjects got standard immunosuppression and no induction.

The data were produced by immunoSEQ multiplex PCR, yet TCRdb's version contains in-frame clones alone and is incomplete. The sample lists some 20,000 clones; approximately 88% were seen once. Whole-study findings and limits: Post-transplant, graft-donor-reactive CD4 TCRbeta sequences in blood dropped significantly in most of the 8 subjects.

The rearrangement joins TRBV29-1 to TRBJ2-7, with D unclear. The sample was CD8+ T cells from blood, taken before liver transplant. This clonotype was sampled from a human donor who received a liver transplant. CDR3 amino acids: CSAWGGGTYEQYF. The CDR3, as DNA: TGCAGCGCTTGGGGTGGTGGCACCTACGAGCAGTACTTC.